This T cell receptor (beta chain) was sequenced for a study of shared clonotypes between healthy human individuals. Remarks on this clone: The antigen is not known.

Method: immunoSEQ multiplex PCR; TCRdb's copy keeps in-frame clones and lacks some. The sample includes around 2.1 million clones, 85% to 95% of them seen just once. General study results and limits: Sampling included only blood; tissue repertoires likely differ.

V lost 9 bases and J lost 4; bases outside the gene matches: 7. This CDR3 is built from 13 residues. Germline V lookup: CDR1 MNHEY, CDR2 SMNVEV (reference sequence). Positively selected for CCR7, the CD45RO-negative cells used as naive CD8 cells excluded terminally differentiated effector memory CD45RA+ cells. The sample consisted of naive CD8+ T cells from PBMCs. The TCR sequence derives from a man aged 18 to 29 in good health. Some clones in this sample may be carry-over from other donors' samples. The chain is built from TRBV27 and TRBJ2-5; TRBD1 matches 8 bases. The CDR3 spells CASPYRGTETQYF. The CDR3 region has the DNA TGTGCCAGTCCGTACAGGGGGACAGAGACCCAGTACTTC.